This TCR beta chain was retrieved from a study of CD8 T cells in Susac syndrome (dated by TCRdb to the late 2010s). For context, the study as a whole: The study used repertoire sequencing to test whether antigen drove CD8+ T cell activation and differentiation in Susac syndrome. The clonality of the CD8+ T cell repertoire was compared across over 10 healthy donors, some 14 Susac syndrome patients and 15 multiple sclerosis patients. Paper-wide results and their limitations: The TCR sequencing and HLA analysis was acknowledged to have included a relatively small number of individuals.

Turning to this clonotype: Its cognate antigen has yet to be identified. No quality values exist for individual bases; no much larger clone is one base distant.

Cut back by 0 bases and 3 bases, the V and J ends lie 10 bases apart. The germline V gene specifies SGDLS as CDR1 and YYNGEE as CDR2. Its CDR3 holds 14 amino acids, cysteine through phenylalanine. Only the CDR3 region is kept as DNA, spanning 42 bases read in frame from base 1. RNA was extracted using the RNeasy kit, and about 0.45 to 1 microgram was reverse transcribed with random hexamers. TCR beta CDR3 regions were amplified with the immunoSEQ multiplex PCR assay covering 54 Vbeta and 13 Jbeta segments. PCR amplification bias was corrected by using a synthetic template baseline for primer optimization and computational correction. Regarding the original processing steps: Reads were assigned to V, D and J genes according to IMGT and analyzed in immunoSEQ Analyzer, with only productive sequences retained. Clonality was computed as one minus Shannon entropy normalized by log2 of the number of productive unique sequences. For each patient and control, public and private clones were evaluated within the 100 most prevalent clones. Susac-specific clones were defined as absent from healthy and MS cohorts, 1052 published viral clones and other ImmuneACCESS disease sequences. TCRdb redid the processing of the public reads, applying fastp at Q25 and MiXCR, and retained in-frame beta chains. Each CDR3 protein gets just one entry, which takes the most common genes and DNA from the rows behind it. TCRdb's processing, not the study's, gives the V and J calls here. The table for this sample lists about 400,000 distinct CDR3 sequences; 75% to 90% of them were counted only once. Roughly 0.11% of the sample is held by the ten biggest clonotypes.

High-throughput TCR beta sequencing profiled peripheral blood CD8+ and CD4+ T cells from healthy donors, Susac syndrome patients and multiple sclerosis patients. The multiple sclerosis controls were treatment-naive patients whose relapsing-remitting disease, either stable or active, fulfilled the revised McDonald criteria. CD8+ TEMRA cells were enriched by FACS, while bulk CD8+ and CD4+ T cells were purified by magnetic negative isolation. Blood was collected in EDTA tubes and processed within 24 hours, with PBMCs isolated through density gradient centrifugation. PBMCs intended for TCR sequencing were cryopreserved in liquid nitrogen and thawed later in a water bath at 37 degrees C. The sorted or isolated CD4+, CD8+ and CD8+ TEMRA cells reached a purity of at least 90%.

In this chain, TRBV9 is recombined with TRBJ2-7, with the D gene uncertain. Material: CD8+ T cells from PBMCs. The source of this sequence is a human donor with multiple sclerosis. The CDR3 reads as follows: CASSVGEESYEQYF. The DNA sequence follows: TGTGCCAGCAGCGTAGGAGAGGAGAGCTACGAGCAGTACTTC.